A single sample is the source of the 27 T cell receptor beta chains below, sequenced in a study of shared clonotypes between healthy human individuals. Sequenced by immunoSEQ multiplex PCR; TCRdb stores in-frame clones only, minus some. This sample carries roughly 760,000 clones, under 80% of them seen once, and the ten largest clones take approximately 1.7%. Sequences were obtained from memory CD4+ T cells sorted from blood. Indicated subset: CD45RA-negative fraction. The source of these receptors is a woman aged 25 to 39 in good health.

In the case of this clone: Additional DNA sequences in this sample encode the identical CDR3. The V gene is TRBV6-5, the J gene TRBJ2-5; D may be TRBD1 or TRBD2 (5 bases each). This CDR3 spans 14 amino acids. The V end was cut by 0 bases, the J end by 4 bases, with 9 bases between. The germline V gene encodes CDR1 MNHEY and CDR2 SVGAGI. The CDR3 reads CASSYSIGGETQYF. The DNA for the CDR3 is TGTGCCAGCAGTTACTCGATTGGGGGAGAGACCCAGTACTTC.

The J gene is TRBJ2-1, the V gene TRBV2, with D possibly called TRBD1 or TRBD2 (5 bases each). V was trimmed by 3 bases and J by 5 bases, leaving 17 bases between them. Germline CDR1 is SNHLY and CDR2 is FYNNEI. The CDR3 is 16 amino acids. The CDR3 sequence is CASSEMWDHPHNEQFF. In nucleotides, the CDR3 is TGTGCCAGCAGTGAGATGTGGGACCACCCCCACAATGAGCAGTTCTTC.

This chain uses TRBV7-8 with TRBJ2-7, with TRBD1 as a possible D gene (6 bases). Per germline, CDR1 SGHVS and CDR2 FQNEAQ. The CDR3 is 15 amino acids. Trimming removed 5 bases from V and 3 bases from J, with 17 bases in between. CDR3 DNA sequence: TGTGCCAGCAGCCCCCGCCGGACAGCAAGCTACGAGCAGTACTTC. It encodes CASSPRRTASYEQYF. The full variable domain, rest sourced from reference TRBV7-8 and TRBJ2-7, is GAGVSQSPRYKVAKRGQDVALRCDPISGHVSLFWYQQALGQGPEFLTYFQNEAQLDKSGLPSDRFFAERPEGSVSTLKIQRTQQEDSAVYLCASSPRRTASYEQYFGPGTRLTVT.

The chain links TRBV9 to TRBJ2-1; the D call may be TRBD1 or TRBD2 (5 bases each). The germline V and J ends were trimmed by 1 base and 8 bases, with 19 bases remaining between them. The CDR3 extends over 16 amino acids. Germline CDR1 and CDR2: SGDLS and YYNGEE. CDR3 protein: CASSVRLGSGTHEQFF. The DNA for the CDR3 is TGTGCCAGCAGCGTACGGTTAGGGTCAGGGACCCATGAGCAGTTCTTC.

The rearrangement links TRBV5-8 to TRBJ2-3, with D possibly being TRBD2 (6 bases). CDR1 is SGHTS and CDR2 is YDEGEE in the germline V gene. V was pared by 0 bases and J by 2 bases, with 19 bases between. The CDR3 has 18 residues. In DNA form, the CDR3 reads TGTGCCAGCAGCTTGGCGGTAGCGGCCATATATGTCACAGATACGCAGTATTTT. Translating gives CASSLAVAAIYVTDTQYF.

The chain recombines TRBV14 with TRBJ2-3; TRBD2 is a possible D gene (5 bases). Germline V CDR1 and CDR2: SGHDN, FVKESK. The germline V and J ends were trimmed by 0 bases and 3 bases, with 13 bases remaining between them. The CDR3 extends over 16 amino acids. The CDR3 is CASSQDPGIGTDTQYF. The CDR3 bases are TGTGCCAGCAGCCAAGATCCGGGAATAGGGACAGATACGCAGTATTTT.

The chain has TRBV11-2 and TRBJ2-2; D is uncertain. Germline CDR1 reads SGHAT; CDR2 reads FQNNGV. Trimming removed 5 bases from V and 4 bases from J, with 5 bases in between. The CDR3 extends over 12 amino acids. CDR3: CASSEPTGELFF. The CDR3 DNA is TGTGCCAGCAGCGAACCCACCGGGGAGCTGTTTTTT.

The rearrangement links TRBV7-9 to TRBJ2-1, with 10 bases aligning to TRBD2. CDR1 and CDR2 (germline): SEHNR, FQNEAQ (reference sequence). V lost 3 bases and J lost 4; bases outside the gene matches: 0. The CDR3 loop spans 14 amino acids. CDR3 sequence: CASSLTSGYNEQFF. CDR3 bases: TGTGCCAGCAGCTTGACTAGCGGGTACAATGAGCAGTTCTTC.

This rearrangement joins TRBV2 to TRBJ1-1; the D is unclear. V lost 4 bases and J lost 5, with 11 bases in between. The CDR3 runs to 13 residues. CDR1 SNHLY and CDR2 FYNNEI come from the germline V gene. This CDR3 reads CASSVDSGTEAFF. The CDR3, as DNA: TGTGCCAGCAGTGTTGACTCGGGGACTGAAGCTTTCTTT.

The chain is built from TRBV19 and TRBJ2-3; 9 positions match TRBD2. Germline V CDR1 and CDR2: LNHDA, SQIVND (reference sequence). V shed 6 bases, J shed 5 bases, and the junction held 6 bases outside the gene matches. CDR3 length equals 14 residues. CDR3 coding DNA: TGTGCCAGTAGCACTAGCGGGCCTAGAGATACGCAGTATTTT. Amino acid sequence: CASSTSGPRDTQYF.

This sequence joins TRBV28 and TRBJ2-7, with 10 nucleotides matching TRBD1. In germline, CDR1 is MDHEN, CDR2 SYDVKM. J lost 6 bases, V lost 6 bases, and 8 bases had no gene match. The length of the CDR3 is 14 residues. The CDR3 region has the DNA TGTGCCAGCAGATCCGGGACAGGGGTTACCGAGCAGTACTTC. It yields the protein CASRSGTGVTEQYF. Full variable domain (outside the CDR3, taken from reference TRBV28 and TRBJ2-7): DVKVTQSSRYLVKRTGEKVFLECVQDMDHENMFWYRQDPGLGLRLIYFSYDVKMKEKGDIPEGYSVSREKKERFSLILESASTNQTSMYLCASRSGTGVTEQYFGPGTRLTVT.

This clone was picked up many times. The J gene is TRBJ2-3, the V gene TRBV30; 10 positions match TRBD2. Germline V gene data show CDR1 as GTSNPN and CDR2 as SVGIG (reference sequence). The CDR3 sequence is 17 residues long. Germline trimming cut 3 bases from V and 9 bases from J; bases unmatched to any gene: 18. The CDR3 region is CAWSGASGSPEIGTQYF. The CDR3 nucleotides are TGTGCCTGGAGCGGCGCTAGCGGGAGCCCTGAGATTGGGACGCAGTATTTT.

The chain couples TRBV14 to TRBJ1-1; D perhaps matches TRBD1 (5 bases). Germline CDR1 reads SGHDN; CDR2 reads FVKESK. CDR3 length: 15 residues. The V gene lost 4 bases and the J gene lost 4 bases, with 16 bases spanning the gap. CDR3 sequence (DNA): TGTGCCAGCAGCCTATTCGGGACTCCTGGCACTGAAGCTTTCTTT. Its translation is CASSLFGTPGTEAFF.

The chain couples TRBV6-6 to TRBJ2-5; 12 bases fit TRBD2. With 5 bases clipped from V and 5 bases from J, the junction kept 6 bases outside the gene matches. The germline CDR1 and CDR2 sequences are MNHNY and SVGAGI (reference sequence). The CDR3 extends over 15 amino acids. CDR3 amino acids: CASSRTSGIAETQYF. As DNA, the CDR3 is TGTGCCAGCAGTCGGACTAGCGGGATTGCGGAGACCCAGTACTTC.

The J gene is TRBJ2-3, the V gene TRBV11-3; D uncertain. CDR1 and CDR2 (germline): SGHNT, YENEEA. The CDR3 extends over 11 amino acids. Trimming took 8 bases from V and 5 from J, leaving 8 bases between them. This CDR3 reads CASSPQDTQYF. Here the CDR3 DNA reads TGTGCCAGCTCCCCGCAAGATACGCAGTATTTT.

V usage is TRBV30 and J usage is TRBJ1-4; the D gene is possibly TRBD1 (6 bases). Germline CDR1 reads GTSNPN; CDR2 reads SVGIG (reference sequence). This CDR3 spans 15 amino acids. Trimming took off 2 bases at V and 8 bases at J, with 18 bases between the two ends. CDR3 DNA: TGTGCCTGGAGTCCCCTGTTAGATGGGGGCGAAAAACTGTTTTTT. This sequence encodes CAWSPLLDGGEKLFF.

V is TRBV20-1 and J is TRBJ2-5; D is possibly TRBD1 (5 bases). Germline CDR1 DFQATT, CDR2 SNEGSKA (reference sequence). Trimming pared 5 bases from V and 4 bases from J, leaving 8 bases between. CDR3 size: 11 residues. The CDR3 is CSAWGGETQYF. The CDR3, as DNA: TGCAGTGCTTGGGGCGGAGAGACCCAGTACTTC.

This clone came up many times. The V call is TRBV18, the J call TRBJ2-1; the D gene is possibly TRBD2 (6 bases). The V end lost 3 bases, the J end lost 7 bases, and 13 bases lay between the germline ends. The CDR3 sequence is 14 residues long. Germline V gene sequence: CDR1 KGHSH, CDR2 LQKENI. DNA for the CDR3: TGTGCCAGCTCACCCCAAACGGGACTTAATGAGCAGTTCTTC. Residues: CASSPQTGLNEQFF.

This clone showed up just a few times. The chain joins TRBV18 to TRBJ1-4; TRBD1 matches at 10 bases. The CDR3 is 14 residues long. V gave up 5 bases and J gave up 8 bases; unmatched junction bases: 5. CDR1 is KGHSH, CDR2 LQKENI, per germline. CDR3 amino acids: CASSTGTGEEKLFF. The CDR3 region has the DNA TGTGCCAGCTCAACCGGGACAGGGGAAGAAAAACTGTTTTTT. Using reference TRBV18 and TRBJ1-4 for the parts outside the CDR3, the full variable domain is NAGVMQNPRHLVRRRGQEARLRCSPMKGHSHVYWYRQLPEEGLKFMVYLQKENIIDESGMPKERFSAEFPKEGPSILRIQQVVRGDSAAYFCASSTGTGEEKLFFGSGTQLSVL.

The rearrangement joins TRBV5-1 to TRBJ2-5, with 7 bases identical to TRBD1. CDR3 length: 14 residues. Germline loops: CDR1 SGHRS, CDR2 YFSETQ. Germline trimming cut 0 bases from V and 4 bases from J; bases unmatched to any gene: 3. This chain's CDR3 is CASSLESGGETQYF. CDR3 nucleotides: TGCGCCAGCAGCTTGGAGTCAGGGGGAGAGACCCAGTACTTC.

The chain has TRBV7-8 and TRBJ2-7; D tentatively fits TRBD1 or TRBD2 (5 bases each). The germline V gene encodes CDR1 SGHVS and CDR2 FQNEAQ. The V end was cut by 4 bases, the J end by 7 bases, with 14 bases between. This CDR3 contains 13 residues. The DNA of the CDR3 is TGTGCCAGCAGCTATCCCGGGGCTCAGGAGCAGTACTTC. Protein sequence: CASSYPGAQEQYF.

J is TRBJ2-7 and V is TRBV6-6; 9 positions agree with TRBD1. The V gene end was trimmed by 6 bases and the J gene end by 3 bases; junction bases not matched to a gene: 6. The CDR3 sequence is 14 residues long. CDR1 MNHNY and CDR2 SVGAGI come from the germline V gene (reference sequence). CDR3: CASSRQGVIYEQYF. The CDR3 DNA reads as TGTGCCAGCAGCCGACAGGGGGTAATCTACGAGCAGTACTTC.

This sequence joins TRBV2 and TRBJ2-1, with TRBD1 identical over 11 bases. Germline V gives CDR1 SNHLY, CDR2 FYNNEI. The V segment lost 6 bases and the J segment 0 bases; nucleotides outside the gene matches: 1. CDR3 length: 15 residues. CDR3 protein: CASRGQGGSYNEQFF. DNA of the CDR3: TGTGCCAGCAGGGGACAGGGGGGCTCCTACAATGAGCAGTTCTTC. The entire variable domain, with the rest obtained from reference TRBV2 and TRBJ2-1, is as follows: EPEVTQTPSHQVTQMGQEVILRCVPISNHLYFYWYRQILGQKVEFLVSFYNNEISEKSEIFDDQFSVERPDGSNFTLKIRSTKLEDSAMYFCASRGQGGSYNEQFFGPGTRLTVL.

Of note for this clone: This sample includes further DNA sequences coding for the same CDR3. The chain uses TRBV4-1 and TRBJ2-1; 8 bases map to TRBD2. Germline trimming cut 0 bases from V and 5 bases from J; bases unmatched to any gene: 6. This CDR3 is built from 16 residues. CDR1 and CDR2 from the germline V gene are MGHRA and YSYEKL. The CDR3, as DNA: TGCGCCAGCAGCCAAGAACCCAGCGGGGGCAACAATGAGCAGTTCTTC. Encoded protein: CASSQEPSGGNNEQFF.

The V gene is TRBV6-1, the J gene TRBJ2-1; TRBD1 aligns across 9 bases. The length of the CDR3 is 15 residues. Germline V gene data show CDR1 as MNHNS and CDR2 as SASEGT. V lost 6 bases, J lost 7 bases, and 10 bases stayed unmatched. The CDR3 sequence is CASSLQGQGWNEQFF. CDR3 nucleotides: TGTGCCAGCAGCCTTCAGGGACAGGGATGGAATGAGCAGTTCTTC.

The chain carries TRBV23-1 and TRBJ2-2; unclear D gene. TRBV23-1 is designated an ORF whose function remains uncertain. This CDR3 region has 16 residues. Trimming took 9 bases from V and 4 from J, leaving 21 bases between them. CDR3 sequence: CASRSGPFCFTGELFF. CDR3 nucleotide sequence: TGCGCCAGTAGATCCGGGCCGTTCTGCTTCACCGGGGAGCTGTTTTTT.

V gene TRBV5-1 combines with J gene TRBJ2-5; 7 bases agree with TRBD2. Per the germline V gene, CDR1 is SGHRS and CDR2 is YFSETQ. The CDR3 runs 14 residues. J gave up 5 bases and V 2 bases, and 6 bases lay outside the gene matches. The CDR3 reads CASSLSGTGETQYF. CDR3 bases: TGCGCCAGCAGCTTAAGCGGGACTGGGGAGACCCAGTACTTC.